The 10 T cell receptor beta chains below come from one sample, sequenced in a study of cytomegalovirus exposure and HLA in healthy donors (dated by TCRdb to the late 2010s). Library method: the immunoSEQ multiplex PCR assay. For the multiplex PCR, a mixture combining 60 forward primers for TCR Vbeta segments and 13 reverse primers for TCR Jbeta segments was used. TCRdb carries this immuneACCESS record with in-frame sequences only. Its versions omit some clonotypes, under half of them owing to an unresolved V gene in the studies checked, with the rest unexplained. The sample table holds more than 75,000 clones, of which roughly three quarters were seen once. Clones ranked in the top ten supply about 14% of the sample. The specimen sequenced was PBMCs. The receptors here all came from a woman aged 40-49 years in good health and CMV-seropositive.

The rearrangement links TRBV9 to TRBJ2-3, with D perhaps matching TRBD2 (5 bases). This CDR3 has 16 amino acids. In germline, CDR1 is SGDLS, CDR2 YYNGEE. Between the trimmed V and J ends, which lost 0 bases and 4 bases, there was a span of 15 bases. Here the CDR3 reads CASSVDQRIISDTQYF. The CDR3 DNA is TGTGCCAGCAGCGTAGATCAGCGGATTATATCAGATACGCAGTATTTT.

The CDR3 DNA reads as TGTGCCAGCAGTGAAGGGACAACCTACAATGAGCAGTTCTTC. The encoded protein is CASSEGTTYNEQFF. The gene calls are TRBV6-1 and TRBJ2-1; TRBD1 is a possible D gene (5 bases). The CDR3 is 14 residues long. Trimming stripped 1 base from V and 2 bases from J, with 6 bases between. CDR1 is MNHNS and CDR2 is SASEGT in the germline V gene.

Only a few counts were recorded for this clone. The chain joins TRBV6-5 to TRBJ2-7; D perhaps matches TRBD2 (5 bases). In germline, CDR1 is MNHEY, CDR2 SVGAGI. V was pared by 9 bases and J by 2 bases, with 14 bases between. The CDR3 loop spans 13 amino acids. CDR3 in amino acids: CASRGAPTYEQYF. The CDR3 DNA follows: TGTGCCAGTCGGGGAGCGCCAACCTACGAGCAGTACTTC.

The CDR3 reads CASSLGGSRWDTEAFF. Here the CDR3 DNA reads TGTGCCAGCAGTTTAGGGGGGTCCCGTTGGGACACTGAAGCTTTCTTT. This chain links TRBV28 with TRBJ1-1; D may be TRBD1 (5 bases). The CDR3 has 16 residues. Germline lookup yields CDR1 MDHEN and CDR2 SYDVKM. V was shortened by 2 bases and J by 3 bases, with 16 bases between the two germline ends.

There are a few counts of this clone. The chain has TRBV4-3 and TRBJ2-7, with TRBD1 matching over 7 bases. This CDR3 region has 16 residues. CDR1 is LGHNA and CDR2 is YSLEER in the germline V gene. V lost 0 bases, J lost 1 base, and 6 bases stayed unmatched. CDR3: CASSQDSGGVSYEQYF. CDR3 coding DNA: TGCGCCAGCAGCCAAGATTCAGGGGGAGTGTCCTACGAGCAGTACTTC.

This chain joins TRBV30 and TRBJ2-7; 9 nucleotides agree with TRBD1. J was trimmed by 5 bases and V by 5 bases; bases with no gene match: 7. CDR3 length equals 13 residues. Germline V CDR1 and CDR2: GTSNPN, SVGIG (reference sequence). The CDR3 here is CAWGRQGGNEQYF. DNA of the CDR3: TGTGCCTGGGGTAGACAGGGGGGGAACGAGCAGTACTTC.

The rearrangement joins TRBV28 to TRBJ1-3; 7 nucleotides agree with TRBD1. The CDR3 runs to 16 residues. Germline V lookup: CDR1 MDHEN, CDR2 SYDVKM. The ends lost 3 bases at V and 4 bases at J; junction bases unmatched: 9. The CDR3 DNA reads TGTGCCAGCAGTTTGCCTGGGACAGAGGAAGGAAACACCATATATTTT. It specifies CASSLPGTEEGNTIYF.

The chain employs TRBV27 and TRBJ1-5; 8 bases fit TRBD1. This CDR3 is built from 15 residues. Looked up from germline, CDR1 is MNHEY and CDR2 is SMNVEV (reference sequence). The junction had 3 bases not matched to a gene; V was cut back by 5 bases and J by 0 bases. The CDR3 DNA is TGTGCCAGCAGTCCACAGGGGGTTAGCAATCAGCCCCAGCATTTT. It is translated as CASSPQGVSNQPQHF.

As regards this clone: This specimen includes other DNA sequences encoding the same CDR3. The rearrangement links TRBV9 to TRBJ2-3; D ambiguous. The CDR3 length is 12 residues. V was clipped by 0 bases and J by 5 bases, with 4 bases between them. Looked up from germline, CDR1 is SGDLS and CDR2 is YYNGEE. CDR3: CASSVDRDTQYF. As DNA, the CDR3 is TGTGCCAGCAGCGTAGATAGAGATACGCAGTATTTT.

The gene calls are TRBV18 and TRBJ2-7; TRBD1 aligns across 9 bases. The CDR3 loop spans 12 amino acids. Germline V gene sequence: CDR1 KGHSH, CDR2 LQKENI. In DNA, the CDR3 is TGTGCCAGCTCACCCGACGGGACAGGGCTTCAGGTC. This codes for CASSPDGTGLQV.